The 3 T cell receptor beta chains listed next were all sequenced from one sample in a study of OX40 agonist ivuxolimab in advanced cancers. Data came from immunoSEQ multiplex PCR; TCRdb stores just in-frame clones and leaves some out. The sample yields roughly 68,000 clones, roughly 88% seen once. The sequencing used CD4+ or CD8+ T cells sorted from blood, collected in a trial of the OX40 agonist ivuxolimab. Receptors originate from an adult with an advanced solid tumor such as melanoma, head and neck, liver or kidney cancer.

V usage is TRBV5-6 and J usage is TRBJ1-4; 8 nucleotides align to TRBD1. The ends lost 4 bases at V and 4 bases at J; junction bases unmatched: 6. The CDR3 is 15 amino acids. The germline V gene has CDR1 SGHDT and CDR2 YYEEEE. DNA of the CDR3: TGTGCCAGCAGCGCCGACAGGGGTGGTAATGAAAAACTGTTTTTT. This encodes CASSADRGGNEKLFF.

The V call is TRBV2, the J call TRBJ2-4; D is unclear. The CDR3 consists of 14 residues. The V and J ends lost 2 bases and 3 bases respectively, with 8 bases between them. Germline CDR1 SNHLY, CDR2 FYNNEI. CDR3 sequence reads: CASSESPLKNIQYF. The DNA for the CDR3 is TGTGCCAGCAGTGAAAGCCCACTCAAAAACATTCAGTACTTC.

The genes are TRBV7-2 and TRBJ2-7, with D perhaps TRBD1 (7 bases). Trimming cost V 8 bases and J 7 bases, with 18 bases left between them. Germline V gives CDR1 SGHTA, CDR2 FQGNSA. This CDR3 is 13 amino acids long. The CDR3 loop is CASQFRGALEQYF. The CDR3 bases are TGTGCCAGCCAATTCAGGGGGGCCTTGGAGCAGTACTTC.